These 7 T cell receptor beta chains originate from one sample sequenced in a study of blood T cell repertoires in COVID-19. Produced via immunoSEQ multiplex PCR; TCRdb's table is partial and in-frame only. The table includes some 83,000 clones, around 85% detected once. Specimen: peripheral blood. The receptors were gathered from an older man in a cohort sampled during active COVID-19.

The gene calls are TRBV24-1 and TRBJ1-5; 8 nucleotides match TRBD1. This CDR3 contains 15 residues. The ends lost 3 bases at V and 7 bases at J; junction bases unmatched: 7. Germline CDR1 is KGHDR and CDR2 is SFDVKD. CDR3 nucleotides: TGTGCCACCAGTGATCCAGGGGGCGCAGGGCAGCCCCAGCATTTT. Encoded protein: CATSDPGGAGQPQHF.

The chain combines TRBV6-5 with TRBJ2-7; D may be TRBD1 (5 bases). The CDR3 is 12 residues long. Germline V CDR1 and CDR2: MNHEY, SVGAGI. V was clipped by 10 bases and J by 4 bases, with 14 bases between them. CDR3 protein: CAIEGRVYEQYV. The CDR3 coding sequence is TGTGCCATCGAAGGCAGGGTATACGAGCAGTACGTC.

The chain recombines TRBV7-2 with TRBJ1-1; 7 nucleotides agree with TRBD1. Per the germline V gene, CDR1 is SGHTA and CDR2 is FQGNSA. There are 15 residues in the CDR3. Trimming cost V 3 bases and J 4 bases; bases outside gene matches: 8. The CDR3 DNA is TGTGCCAGCAGCTTCATGACAGGGATCACCACTGAAGCTTTCTTT. Amino acid sequence: CASSFMTGITTEAFF.

This sequence joins TRBV3-1 (or the pseudogene TRBV3-2) and TRBJ2-2, with TRBD1 matching 8 bases. CDR3 size: 13 residues. V gave up 6 bases and J gave up 5 bases; unmatched junction bases: 2. Germline CDR1 and CDR2: LGHDT and YNNKEL (reference sequence). The DNA for the CDR3 is TGTGCCAGCAGACAGGGGGGAACCGGGGAGCTGTTTTTT. This gives the protein CASRQGGTGELFF.

The chain recombines TRBV19 with TRBJ2-1; D unclear. There are 16 residues in the CDR3. Germline CDR1 reads LNHDA; CDR2 reads SQIVND (reference sequence). V lost 0 bases to trimming and J lost 4 bases, with 13 bases between them. The CDR3 bases are TGTGCCAGTAGTATAGATGCAGGCGACCCTTACAATGAGCAGTTCTTC. This encodes CASSIDAGDPYNEQFF. The full variable domain, with the rest looked up from reference TRBV19 and TRBJ2-1, is DGGITQSPKYLFRKEGQNVTLSCEQNLNHDAMYWYRQDPGQGLRLIYYSQIVNDFQKGDIAEGYSVSREKKESFPLTVTSAQKNPTAFYLCASSIDAGDPYNEQFFGPGTRLTVL.

This clone has a handful of counts. V is TRBV15 and J is TRBJ2-7, with D possibly matching TRBD1 (5 bases). V lost 3 bases and J lost 1, with 7 bases in between. CDR3 length: 13 amino acids. Germline V CDR1 and CDR2: LNHNV, YYDKDF (reference sequence). Here the CDR3 DNA reads TGTGCCACCAGCAGGGGGCGATCCTACGAGCAGTACGTC. Protein product: CATSRGRSYEQYV.

The CDR3 reads CASSLGDYGNQPQHF. CDR3 DNA: TGTGCCAGCAGTCTAGGGGATTACGGCAATCAGCCCCAGCATTTT. V is TRBV11-2 and J is TRBJ1-5, with a possible D match to TRBD1 (5 bases). The CDR3 loop spans 15 amino acids. V shed 6 bases and J shed 2 bases, with 14 bases lying between them. Germline V lookup: CDR1 SGHAT, CDR2 FQNNGV.